These 17 T cell receptor beta chains came from one sample sequenced in a study of cytomegalovirus exposure and HLA in healthy donors. Amplification used 60 Vbeta primers and 13 Jbeta primers. Libraries were prepared by immunoSEQ multiplex PCR; TCRdb keeps only in-frame clonotypes and omits some of them. The sample carries about 130,000 clones, approximately 80% recorded once. The sample taken for sequencing was PBMCs. These TCRs come from a woman aged 40-49 years in good health and CMV-seronegative.

The V call is TRBV5-1, the J call TRBJ2-7, with 10 bases that match TRBD1. CDR1 is SGHRS and CDR2 is YFSETQ in the germline V gene. J gave up 5 bases and V 0 bases, and 11 bases lay outside the gene matches. The CDR3 is 17 residues long. CDR3 amino acids: CASSLGLPGQGSHEQYF. CDR3 nucleotide sequence: TGCGCCAGCAGCTTGGGTCTCCCGGGACAGGGGAGTCACGAGCAGTACTTC.

This clone was seen a few times. The chain has TRBV5-6 and TRBJ1-2; D call uncertain. Germline values: CDR1 SGHDT, CDR2 YYEEEE. The germline V and J ends were trimmed by 1 base and 4 bases, with 14 bases remaining between them. The CDR3 sequence is 15 residues long. CDR3 protein: CASSLKNGAFYGYTF. The CDR3 nucleotides read TGTGCCAGCAGCTTGAAAAACGGAGCCTTCTATGGCTACACCTTC.

In this sample, this clone turned up a few times. This chain links TRBV7-2 with TRBJ2-3, with TRBD2 matching over 8 bases. The CDR3 totals 15 residues. The V and J ends lost 5 bases and 6 bases, in that order; junction bases with no gene match: 10. Germline CDR1 and CDR2: SGHTA and FQGNSA. For the CDR3, the DNA is TGTGCCAGCAGCCAGCAGGGACTAGAGACCGATACGCAGTATTTT. Translation gives CASSQQGLETDTQYF.

The chain recombines TRBV30 with TRBJ2-7, with 7 bases fitting TRBD1. CDR1 and CDR2 from the germline V gene are GTSNPN and SVGIG (reference sequence). The ends lost 1 base at V and 2 bases at J; junction bases unmatched: 8. This CDR3 has 15 amino acids. The CDR3 bases are TGTGCCTGGAGTGACTCCGGGACAGAGACCTACGAGCAGTACTTC. Its protein is CAWSDSGTETYEQYF.

J is TRBJ1-1 and V is TRBV6-1; tentative D call: TRBD1 (5 bases). V lost 7 bases, J lost 2 bases, and 14 bases lay in between. Germline loops: CDR1 MNHNS, CDR2 SASEGT. The CDR3 is 14 residues long. CDR3 region: CASIGAGSNTEAFF. In nucleotides, the CDR3 is TGTGCCAGCATCGGGGCGGGGTCCAACACTGAAGCTTTCTTT.

V gene TRBV7-9 combines with J gene TRBJ2-2; 9 nucleotides line up with TRBD2. V dropped 2 bases and J dropped 3; count of bases not matched to a gene: 4. From germline, CDR1 is SEHNR and CDR2 FQNEAQ (reference sequence). CDR3 length: 16 residues. CDR3 nucleotides: TGTGCCAGCAGCTTAATGATAGCGGGGGACACCGGGGAGCTGTTTTTT. It specifies CASSLMIAGDTGELFF. Full variable domain (rest looked up from reference TRBV7-9 and TRBJ2-2): DTGVSQNPRHKITKRGQNVTFRCDPISEHNRLYWYRQTLGQGPEFLTYFQNEAQLEKSRLLSDRFSAERPKGSFSTLEIQRTEQGDSAMYLCASSLMIAGDTGELFFGEGSRLTVL.

The rearrangement joins TRBV2 to TRBJ2-7; TRBD2 aligns across 7 bases. The CDR3 is 13 amino acids. Looked up from germline, CDR1 is SNHLY and CDR2 is FYNNEI. The V gene end was trimmed by 7 bases and the J gene end by 1 base; junction bases not matched to a gene: 4. For the CDR3, the DNA is TGTGCCAGCACATGGGGGGGTTCCTACGAGCAGTACTTC. Amino acid sequence: CASTWGGSYEQYF.

This chain uses TRBV28 with TRBJ2-2; D not certain. The CDR3 contains 13 residues. Trimming pared 2 bases from V and 6 bases from J, leaving 7 bases between. CDR1 is MDHEN and CDR2 is SYDVKM in the germline V gene. The CDR3 reads CASSLGVPGELFF. For the CDR3, the DNA is TGTGCCAGCAGTTTAGGAGTTCCCGGGGAGCTGTTTTTT.

The rearrangement joins TRBV30 to TRBJ2-2, with TRBD1 identical over 9 bases. Germline CDR1 GTSNPN, CDR2 SVGIG (reference sequence). The CDR3 runs to 17 residues. Unmatched junction bases numbered 7, after V lost 2 bases and J lost 0 bases. CDR3 amino acids: CAWSWWRTGANTGELFF. CDR3 in DNA: TGTGCCTGGAGTTGGTGGCGGACAGGGGCGAACACCGGGGAGCTGTTTTTT.

This clone was picked up a small number of times. The V and J genes are TRBV6-6 and TRBJ1-1; D uncertain. Between the trimmed V and J ends, which lost 2 bases and 2 bases, there was a span of 6 bases. The CDR3 covers 13 residues. CDR1 and CDR2 from the germline V gene are MNHNY and SVGAGI (reference sequence). The CDR3 region has the DNA TGTGCCAGCAGTTACCGTATAAACACTGAAGCTTTCTTT. It is translated as CASSYRINTEAFF.

This chain links TRBV19 with TRBJ1-1, with 7 bases lining up with TRBD1. From germline, CDR1 is LNHDA and CDR2 SQIVND (reference sequence). The V and J ends lost 3 bases and 3 bases, in that order; junction bases with no gene match: 7. The CDR3 runs to 15 residues. The chain's CDR3 is CASSIPGGGDTEAFF. CDR3 DNA sequence: TGTGCCAGTAGTATCCCAGGGGGTGGTGACACTGAAGCTTTCTTT.

The V call is TRBV7-2, the J call TRBJ2-3, with 7 bases fitting TRBD2. The CDR3 spans 16 residues. The V segment lost 0 bases and the J segment 2 bases; nucleotides outside the gene matches: 5. The germline gives CDR1 SGHTA, CDR2 FQGNSA. CDR3 DNA sequence: TGTGCCAGCAGCTTAGCGCTAGCGGTTACCACAGATACGCAGTATTTT. It specifies CASSLALAVTTDTQYF.

This clone was found once. V is TRBV4-1 and J is TRBJ2-1, with 7 nucleotides matching TRBD2. The V and J ends lost 0 bases and 2 bases, in that order; junction bases with no gene match: 7. Looked up from germline, CDR1 is MGHRA and CDR2 is YSYEKL. The CDR3 loop spans 17 amino acids. CDR3 amino acids: CASSQDGRDSPYNEQFF. The DNA of the CDR3 is TGCGCCAGCAGCCAAGATGGGAGGGACTCACCCTACAATGAGCAGTTCTTC.

The chain links TRBV7-9 to TRBJ1-1; maybe TRBD1 (6 bases). Per the germline V gene, CDR1 is SEHNR and CDR2 is FQNEAQ (reference sequence). This CDR3 is built from 15 residues. Trimming pared 2 bases from V and 0 bases from J, leaving 10 bases between. The CDR3 DNA reads as TGTGCCAGCAGCTTACCAGGGACATTGAACACTGAAGCTTTCTTT. Translation gives CASSLPGTLNTEAFF.

The rearrangement links TRBV11-2 to TRBJ2-1; D uncertain. Between the trimmed V and J ends, which lost 2 bases and 7 bases, there was a span of 15 bases. Looked up from germline, CDR1 is SGHAT and CDR2 is FQNNGV. This CDR3 region has 15 residues. This chain's CDR3 is CASSLSVKSWNEQFF. The CDR3 coding sequence is TGTGCCAGCAGCTTATCGGTCAAATCTTGGAATGAGCAGTTCTTC.

The chain has TRBV27 and TRBJ2-6, with TRBD1 matching 7 bases. Germline CDR1 is MNHEY and CDR2 is SMNVEV (reference sequence). Trimming at V came to 5 bases and at J to 2 bases, leaving 9 bases not matched to a gene. The CDR3 is made up of 17 amino acids. The chain's CDR3 is CASSGRQGSPGANVLTF. CDR3 DNA: TGTGCCAGCAGTGGCCGACAGGGCTCCCCTGGGGCCAACGTCCTGACTTTC.

This clone was observed a single time. This sequence joins TRBV5-4 and TRBJ1-6; D may be TRBD1 (6 bases). The ends were cut back, 3 bases at V and 6 bases at J, with 13 bases in the middle. Germline V lookup: CDR1 SGHNT, CDR2 YYREEE (reference sequence). The CDR3 length is 15 residues. The CDR3 protein is CASSSQGSGNSPLHF. In DNA form, the CDR3 reads TGTGCCAGCAGCTCACAGGGAAGCGGTAATTCACCCCTCCACTTT.